One sample yielded the 19 T cell receptor beta chains listed below, sequenced in a study of blood T cell repertoires in COVID-19. Profiling relied on immunoSEQ multiplex PCR, and the TCRdb table lists in-frame clones only, not all of them. The sample consists of under 300,000 clones, about 89% of them appearing once. Sequenced input: peripheral blood. These receptors were collected from a woman aged 40 to 49 who had recovered from COVID-19.

V is TRBV4-1 and J is TRBJ2-7, with 10 positions matching TRBD2. This CDR3 spans 14 amino acids. Germline V gene lookup returns CDR1 MGHRA and CDR2 YSYEKL. V was pared by 4 bases and J by 5 bases, with 5 bases of the junction left unmatched. The DNA of the CDR3 is TGCGCCAGCAGCCCTGCGGGACTAGCGCACGAGCAGTACTTC. Translated, it gives CASSPAGLAHEQYF.

This chain links TRBV6-5 with TRBJ2-1; tentative D call: TRBD1 (5 bases). This CDR3 contains 12 residues. V lost 4 bases and J 8 bases, leaving 9 bases between the germline ends. The germline V gene encodes CDR1 MNHEY and CDR2 SVGAGI. The chain's CDR3 is CASSSQGYEQFF. CDR3 in DNA: TGTGCCAGCAGTTCCCAGGGCTATGAGCAGTTCTTC.

The chain employs TRBV2 and TRBJ2-7; the D gene is possibly TRBD2 (6 bases). Trimming left V 8 bases short and J 3 bases short, with 26 bases between. Germline loops: CDR1 SNHLY, CDR2 FYNNEI. The CDR3 sequence is 17 residues long. CDR3: CASRSGGMGGPLYEQYF. In DNA, the CDR3 is TGTGCCAGCCGAAGTGGAGGCATGGGGGGTCCCCTCTACGAGCAGTACTTC. The variable domain in full, with the rest retrieved from reference TRBV2 and TRBJ2-7, is EPEVTQTPSHQVTQMGQEVILRCVPISNHLYFYWYRQILGQKVEFLVSFYNNEISEKSEIFDDQFSVERPDGSNFTLKIRSTKLEDSAMYFCASRSGGMGGPLYEQYFGPGTRLTVT.

Only a few counts were recorded for this clone. This chain links TRBV10-3 with TRBJ2-3; the match to TRBD1 covers 7 bases. The V gene's germline CDR1 is ENHRY and CDR2 SYGVKD. V dropped 10 bases and J dropped 1; count of bases not matched to a gene: 2. This CDR3 comprises 12 residues. The CDR3 protein is CATGQGTDTQYF. The CDR3 DNA reads as TGTGCCACAGGACAGGGCACAGATACGCAGTATTTT.

This clone was recorded a few times. The gene calls are TRBV7-9 and TRBJ1-1; the D is unclear. V was clipped by 5 bases and J by 7 bases, with 8 bases between them. The CDR3 consists of 11 residues. Germline CDR1 and CDR2: SEHNR and FQNEAQ (reference sequence). The CDR3 DNA reads as TGTGCCAGCAGCCCTCGGGGTGAAGCTTTCTTT. The encoded protein is CASSPRGEAFF.

V usage is TRBV7-6 and J usage is TRBJ1-3; TRBD1 might be the D (6 bases). V shed 5 bases and J shed 0 bases, with 20 bases lying between them. The CDR3 is 18 amino acids. Germline values: CDR1 SGHVS, CDR2 FNYEAQ. The CDR3 region has the DNA TGTGCCAGCAGCCGGCAACCCCCCCAGGGGAGCTCTGGAAACACCATATATTTT. Translation: CASSRQPPQGSSGNTIYF.

V and J are TRBV29-1 and TRBJ2-5; 9 bases are shared with TRBD1. Looked up from germline, CDR1 is SQVTM and CDR2 is ANQGSEA. The CDR3 length is 12 residues. Unmatched junction bases numbered 7, after V lost 8 bases and J lost 6 bases. The CDR3 DNA reads as TGCAGCTCTCGACAGGGGGATCAGACCCAGTACTTC. It specifies CSSRQGDQTQYF.

V gene TRBV3-1 (or the pseudogene TRBV3-2) combines with J gene TRBJ2-3; D might be TRBD2 (5 bases). The CDR3 sequence is 14 residues long. CDR1 and CDR2 from the germline V gene are LGHDT and YNNKEL (reference sequence). The germline V and J ends were trimmed by 4 bases and 4 bases, with 12 bases remaining between them. CDR3 in DNA: TGTGCCAGCAGCCCCCCGGGGAGATCAGATACGCAGTATTTT. It is translated as CASSPPGRSDTQYF.

V and J are TRBV3-1 (or the pseudogene TRBV3-2) and TRBJ2-2, with 12 bases that match TRBD2. Per the germline V gene, CDR1 is LGHDT and CDR2 is YNNKEL (reference sequence). The trim removed 3 bases at V and 7 bases at J, leaving 9 bases unmatched. The CDR3 extends over 17 amino acids. The CDR3 nucleotides are TGTGCCAGCAGCCATGCCTCTAGCGGGAGGGCCTTCGGGGAGCTGTTTTTT. This codes for CASSHASSGRAFGELFF.

A word on this clone: The identical CDR3 is also encoded by other nucleotide sequences in the sample. The V and J genes are TRBV28 and TRBJ2-7; tentatively, D is TRBD1 (6 bases). CDR1 and CDR2 (germline): MDHEN, SYDVKM. Trimming stripped 1 base from V and 3 bases from J, with 7 bases between. The length of the CDR3 is 13 residues. CDR3 DNA sequence: TGTGCCAGCAGTTTATCAGGGGTCTACGAGCAGTACTTC. Protein: CASSLSGVYEQYF.

The chain links TRBV5-1 to TRBJ2-3; TRBD2 matches at 10 bases. Losses at the gene ends were 6 bases for V and 0 bases for J; bases not matched to a gene: 13. CDR1 is SGHRS, CDR2 YFSETQ, per germline. This CDR3 spans 18 amino acids. The CDR3 sequence is CASTLRGFSGRSTDTQYF. Written as DNA, the CDR3 is TGCGCCAGCACCCTGCGGGGGTTTAGCGGGAGGAGCACAGATACGCAGTATTTT.

The chain joins TRBV7-2 to TRBJ2-7; TRBD1 matches 8 bases. Germline V gives CDR1 SGHTA, CDR2 FQGNSA. The CDR3 covers 14 residues. V trimming: 4 bases; J trimming: 8 bases; junction bases outside the gene matches: 10. CDR3 nucleotide sequence: TGTGCCAGCAGCTGGGGACAGGCCCTCTCCCAGCAGTACTTC. Translation gives CASSWGQALSQQYF.

The chain links TRBV5-8 to TRBJ1-5; a possible D gene is TRBD1 (5 bases). CDR3 length equals 16 residues. In germline, CDR1 is SGHTS, CDR2 YDEGEE. V was cut by 0 bases and J by 2 bases, with 12 bases left in between. The CDR3 DNA reads as TGTGCCAGCAGCTTGGTTGGCAGGGAGGGCAATCAGCCCCAGCATTTT. Residues: CASSLVGREGNQPQHF.

J is TRBJ2-1 and V is TRBV10-2; 10 bases map to TRBD1. Trimming removed 6 bases from V and 3 bases from J; junction bases left unmatched: 5. The CDR3 has 15 amino acids. In germline, CDR1 is WSHSY, CDR2 SAAADI. CDR3 amino acids: CASRRGQGNYNEQFF. CDR3 nucleotide sequence: TGCGCCAGCAGGAGGGGACAGGGGAACTACAATGAGCAGTTCTTC.

The CDR3 sequence is CASSVPEKTSGSYEQYF. CDR3 nucleotide sequence: TGTGCCAGCAGCGTTCCTGAAAAGACTAGCGGGAGTTACGAGCAGTACTTC. V is TRBV9 and J is TRBJ2-7, with TRBD2 identical over 12 bases. This CDR3 contains 17 residues. Germline CDR1 SGDLS, CDR2 YYNGEE. V trimming: 2 bases; J trimming: 4 bases; junction bases outside the gene matches: 10.

J is TRBJ1-1 and V is TRBV29-1, with no clear D. Germline V CDR1 and CDR2: SQVTM, ANQGSEA. This CDR3 comprises 13 residues. V dropped 2 bases and J dropped 2 bases, with 9 bases sitting between them. CDR3 in amino acids: CSVERGSNTEAFF. The DNA for the CDR3 is TGCAGCGTTGAAAGAGGCTCCAACACTGAAGCTTTCTTT.

This clone was seen only once. The chain links TRBV2 to TRBJ2-5, with 11 bases lining up with TRBD2. Germline V lookup: CDR1 SNHLY, CDR2 FYNNEI. V gave up 4 bases and J gave up 3 bases; unmatched junction bases: 10. This CDR3 is 17 amino acids long. CDR3 sequence: CASSAPVGLAAEETQYF. Here the CDR3 DNA reads TGTGCCAGCAGTGCGCCAGTGGGACTAGCGGCAGAAGAGACCCAGTACTTC.

This clone was seen a few times. The gene calls are TRBV23-1 and TRBJ1-1, with 7 positions matching TRBD1. TRBV23-1 counts as an open reading frame of uncertain function. Trimming removed 4 bases from V and 0 bases from J; junction bases left unmatched: 8. The CDR3 has 16 amino acids. The CDR3 sequence is CASSLETGDLNTEAFF. CDR3 bases: TGCGCCAGCAGTCTTGAAACAGGGGACCTGAACACTGAAGCTTTCTTT.

The chain couples TRBV10-1 to TRBJ2-7; 9 positions match TRBD1. With 8 bases clipped from V and 7 bases from J, the junction kept 3 bases outside the gene matches. Germline CDR1 is WNHNN and CDR2 is SYGVQD (reference sequence). The CDR3 runs 11 residues. The CDR3 region is CASLTGGEQYF. The CDR3 DNA is TGCGCCAGCCTGACAGGGGGTGAGCAGTACTTC.